This T cell receptor (beta chain) derives from a study of T cells in Graves' hyperthyroidism and ophthalmopathy. This clonotype turned up a few times. This CDR3 spans 15 amino acids. CDR1 is MNHEY, CDR2 SMNVEV, per germline (reference sequence). V shed 7 bases, J shed 1 base, and the junction held 6 bases outside the gene matches. Uncontrolled infections, other autoimmune diseases, pregnancy or lactation led to exclusion of patients. Diagnostic decisions used clinical symptoms, serum thyroxine and TRAb, thyroid ultrasound and orbital computed tomography. Amplification of TCR beta CDR3 regions was performed using RNA transcripts as template. RT-PCR in the first round (using the HTBI primer set) targeted the TCR CDR3. TCRdb analysed the multiplex PCR reads with MiXCR anew, one entry per CDR3 protein. The repertoire holds a few hundred thousand distinct CDR3 sequences, with 20% to 25% as singletons.

The sample comprised blood. The rearrangement joins TRBV27 to TRBJ2-1; 8 nucleotides line up with TRBD2. The origin of this receptor is a woman aged 70-85 years with Graves' ophthalmopathy. CDR3 coding DNA: TGTGCCAGCACAGCGGGAGCTTGGTCCTACAATGAGCAGTTCTTC. The encoded protein is CASTAGAWSYNEQFF.